This TCR beta chain comes out of a study of OX40 agonist ivuxolimab in advanced cancers. Clones were sequenced by immunoSEQ multiplex PCR, and TCRdb holds only the in-frame ones, with some missing. The table lists about 70,000 clones, over 85% of them singletons. This sequence originates from an adult with an advanced solid tumor such as melanoma, head and neck, liver or kidney cancer. The source was CD4+ or CD8+ T cells sorted from blood, collected in a trial of the OX40 agonist ivuxolimab.

The CDR3, as DNA: TGTGCCAGCAGCCTGGGGACCTATGGCTACACCTTC. Protein product: CASSLGTYGYTF. The V gene is TRBV14, the J gene TRBJ1-2, with a weak D call TRBD1 (5 bases). This CDR3 contains 12 residues. Germline values: CDR1 SGHDN, CDR2 FVKESK. V lost 4 bases and J 4 bases, leaving 7 bases between the germline ends.